This T cell receptor beta chain was observed in a study of T cell repertoires in cytomegalovirus infection. For the study at large: Use of recently identified HLA-C-restricted and well-studied HLA-B-restricted CMV epitopes was part of the study. Through public TCR beta signatures, both CMV infection and matching HLA type were indicated. Overall study results and limits: The study identified carriers of CMV plus the relevant HLA from cumulative public TCR beta family frequency. Clonotypes of TCR beta that were HLA-C-restricted and CMV-specific dominated the ex vivo response.

V lost 3 bases, J lost 7 bases, and 16 bases lay in between. The CDR3 runs to 14 residues. One entry per CDR3 protein, called by TCRdb with MiXCR from the reads. In the table there are around 710,000 distinct CDR3 sequences, just under 30% of which are singletons. As for this clonotype: Its antigen remains unknown.

The sequencing used cultured CD8+ T cells from PBMCs, collected from culture after CMV antigen stimulation. This TCR derives from a human donor in good health (CMV status not recorded). Some clones in this sample may be carry-over from other donors' samples. The chain employs TRBV12-3 or TRBV12-4 and TRBJ2-7; D remains ambiguous. The CDR3 nucleotides read TGTGCCAGCAGTTTGGGTGGCCCGGGCTCGGAGCAGTACTTC. Translated, it gives CASSLGGPGSEQYF.